The 6 T cell receptor beta chains reported below all come from one sample, sequenced in a study of cytomegalovirus exposure and HLA in healthy donors. The PCR had 60 Vbeta and 13 Jbeta primers. The repertoire was sequenced with immunoSEQ multiplex PCR; TCRdb's copy has only in-frame clones and lacks some. The sample records fewer than 70,000 clones, 65% to 90% being singletons. Specimen: PBMCs. These receptors were collected from a human donor in good health.

There are a few counts of this clone. This CDR3 is also generated by other DNA sequences in the sample. V gene TRBV6-1 combines with J gene TRBJ2-7; D perhaps matches TRBD2 (5 bases). The V end was cut by 2 bases, the J end by 4 bases, with 6 bases between. The CDR3 contains 12 residues. Germline V gene lookup returns CDR1 MNHNS and CDR2 SASEGT. The CDR3 region is CASSESGYEQYF. CDR3 nucleotides: TGTGCCAGCAGTGAATCGGGGTACGAGCAGTACTTC.

The chain combines TRBV5-4 with TRBJ2-3; TRBD2 matches 11 bases. The trim removed 4 bases at V and 6 bases at J, leaving 10 bases unmatched. This CDR3 contains 16 residues. Germline V gene lookup returns CDR1 SGHNT and CDR2 YYREEE (reference sequence). DNA of the CDR3: TGTGCCAGCAGCGTGAACCTAGCGGGGGGCCGGGATACGCAGTATTTT. Translating gives CASSVNLAGGRDTQYF.

The chain couples TRBV7-2 to TRBJ2-2; 9 bases map to TRBD1. V dropped 3 bases and J dropped 5; count of bases not matched to a gene: 7. Germline CDR1 and CDR2: SGHTA and FQGNSA. The CDR3 has 16 residues. CDR3 protein: CASSFAGTGLTGELFF. The CDR3 DNA reads as TGTGCCAGCAGCTTCGCCGGGACAGGGTTAACCGGGGAGCTGTTTTTT. The whole variable domain, filled in from reference TRBV7-2 and TRBJ2-2, reads GAGVSQSPSNKVTEKGKDVELRCDPISGHTALYWYRQSLGQGLEFLIYFQGNSAPDKSGLPSDRFSAERTGGSVSTLTIQRTQQEDSAVYLCASSFAGTGLTGELFFGEGSRLTVL.

The V gene is TRBV4-2, the J gene TRBJ1-2; TRBD1 aligns across 7 bases. CDR3 length: 15 residues. Germline assignment: CDR1 LGHNA and CDR2 YNFKEQ. The V gene end was trimmed by 0 bases and the J gene end by 6 bases; junction bases not matched to a gene: 7. The CDR3 region is CASSQDRQGGNGYTF. As DNA, the CDR3 is TGTGCCAGCAGCCAAGATCGACAGGGCGGGAATGGCTACACCTTC.

The chain combines TRBV27 with TRBJ2-3; 13 bases are a match to TRBD2. CDR1 and CDR2 from the germline V gene are MNHEY and SMNVEV (reference sequence). V lost 6 bases and J lost 5; bases outside the gene matches: 14. CDR3 size: 18 residues. CDR3 nucleotides: TGTGCCAGCAGCCCCACGGGACTAGCGGGGAGAATCGTAGATACGCAGTATTTT. Translation gives CASSPTGLAGRIVDTQYF.

The CDR3 nucleotides read TGTGCCAGCAGCTTATTTATAAGCGGGGGGGCATCAGATACGCAGTATTTT. This codes for CASSLFISGGASDTQYF. The chain joins TRBV7-2 to TRBJ2-3; 10 nucleotides line up with TRBD2. The J segment lost 4 bases and the V segment lost 2 bases, leaving 9 bases of the junction unmatched. The CDR3 consists of 17 residues. Germline V gene lookup returns CDR1 SGHTA and CDR2 FQGNSA. The full variable domain, its missing parts supplied by reference TRBV7-2 and TRBJ2-3, is GAGVSQSPSNKVTEKGKDVELRCDPISGHTALYWYRQSLGQGLEFLIYFQGNSAPDKSGLPSDRFSAERTGGSVSTLTIQRTQQEDSAVYLCASSLFISGGASDTQYFGPGTRLTVL.